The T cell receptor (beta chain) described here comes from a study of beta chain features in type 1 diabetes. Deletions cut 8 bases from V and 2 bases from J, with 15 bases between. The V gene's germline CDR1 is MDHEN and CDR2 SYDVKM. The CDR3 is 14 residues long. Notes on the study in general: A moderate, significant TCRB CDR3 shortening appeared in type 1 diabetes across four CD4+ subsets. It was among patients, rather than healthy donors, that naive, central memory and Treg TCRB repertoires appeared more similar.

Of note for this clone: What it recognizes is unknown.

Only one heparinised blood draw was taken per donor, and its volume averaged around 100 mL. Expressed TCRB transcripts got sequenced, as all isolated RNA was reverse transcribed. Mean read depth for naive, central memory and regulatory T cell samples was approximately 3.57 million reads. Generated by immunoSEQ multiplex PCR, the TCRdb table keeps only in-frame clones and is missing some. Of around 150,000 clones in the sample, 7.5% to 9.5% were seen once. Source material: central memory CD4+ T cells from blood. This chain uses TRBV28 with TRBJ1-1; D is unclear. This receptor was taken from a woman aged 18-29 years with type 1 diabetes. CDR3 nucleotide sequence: TGTGCCAGCGGAAATGGAGGTTTAAACACTGAAGCTTTCTTT. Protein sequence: CASGNGGLNTEAFF.